A single sample is the source of the 3 T cell receptor beta chains below, sequenced in a study of T-cell reconstitution after alpha-beta-depleted transplantation in children. It was with unique molecular identifiers that the TCRbeta library was prepared. TCRdb itself ran the PCR reads through MiXCR, one entry per CDR3 protein. The profile shows around 680,000 distinct CDR3 sequences, roughly 15% of them singletons. The sample consisted of PBMCs from the stem cell graft donor, taken from the stem cell graft. These receptors originate from a human donor who donated a stem cell graft to a child with acute myeloid leukemia.

V gene TRBV28 combines with J gene TRBJ1-3; TRBD1 is a possible D gene (6 bases). Germline V gene data show CDR1 as MDHEN and CDR2 as SYDVKM. The CDR3 sequence is 13 residues long. The ends were cut back, 6 bases at V and 9 bases at J, with 15 bases in the middle. The CDR3 coding sequence is TGTGCCAGCAGGATGGGGGGGCCAGGCACCATATATTTT. Translated, it gives CASRMGGPGTIYF.

The CDR3 here is CATSDQSTGANQPQHF. Written as DNA, the CDR3 is TGTGCCACCAGCGATCAATCGACAGGGGCAAATCAGCCCCAGCATTTT. The rearrangement uses TRBV15 and TRBJ1-5; 8 positions agree with TRBD1. In germline, CDR1 is LNHNV, CDR2 YYDKDF (reference sequence). This CDR3 comprises 16 residues. With V trimmed by 5 bases and J by 4 bases, 10 bases remained unmatched.

This clonotype came up a few times. This chain uses TRBV6-2 or TRBV6-3 with TRBJ2-1; 11 bases match TRBD2. Germline V gene data show CDR1 as MNHEY and CDR2 as SVGEGT. Germline trimming cut 4 bases from V and 9 bases from J; bases unmatched to any gene: 5. The CDR3 is 14 amino acids. The CDR3 DNA sequence: TGTGCCAGCAGTTTTACTAGCGGGGGAGGTGAGCAGTTCTTC. It translates to CASSFTSGGGEQFF.